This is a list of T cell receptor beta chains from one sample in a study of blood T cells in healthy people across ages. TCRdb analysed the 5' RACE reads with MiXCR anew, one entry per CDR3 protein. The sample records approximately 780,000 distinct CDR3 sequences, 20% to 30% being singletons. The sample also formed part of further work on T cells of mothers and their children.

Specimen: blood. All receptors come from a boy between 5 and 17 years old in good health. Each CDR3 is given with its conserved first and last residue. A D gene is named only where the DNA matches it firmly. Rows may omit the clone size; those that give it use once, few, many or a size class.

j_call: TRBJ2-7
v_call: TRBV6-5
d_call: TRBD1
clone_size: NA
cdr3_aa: CASSWTGPSYEQYF
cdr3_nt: TGTGCCAGCAGTTGGACAGGACCCTCCTACGAGCAGTACTTC

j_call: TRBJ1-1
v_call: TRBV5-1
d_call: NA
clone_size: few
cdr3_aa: CASSLAARNTEAFF
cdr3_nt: TGCGCCAGCAGCTTGGCCGCGAGGAACACTGAAGCTTTCTTT

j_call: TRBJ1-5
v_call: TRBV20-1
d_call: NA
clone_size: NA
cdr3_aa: CSARSGGGSSNQPQHF
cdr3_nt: TGCAGTGCTAGATCCGGGGGGGGCTCGAGCAATCAGCCCCAGCATTTT

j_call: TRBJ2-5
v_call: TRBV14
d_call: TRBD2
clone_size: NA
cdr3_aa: CASSQDRWVGTSYF
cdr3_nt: TGTGCCAGCAGCCAAGATCGATGGGTCGGGACTAGCTACTTC

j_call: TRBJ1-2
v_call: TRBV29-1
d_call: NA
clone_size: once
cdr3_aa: CSVEEGQGGYGYTF
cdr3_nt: TGCAGCGTTGAAGAAGGCCAGGGAGGCTATGGCTACACCTTC

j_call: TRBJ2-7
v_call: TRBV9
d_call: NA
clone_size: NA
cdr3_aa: CASSARDTSYEQYF
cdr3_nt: TGTGCCAGCAGCGCCCGGGACACCTCCTACGAGCAGTACTTC

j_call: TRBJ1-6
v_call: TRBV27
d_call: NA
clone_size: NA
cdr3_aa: CASSLRIPSSPLHF
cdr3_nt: TGTGCCAGCAGTCTCCGAATCCCATCTTCACCCCTCCACTTT

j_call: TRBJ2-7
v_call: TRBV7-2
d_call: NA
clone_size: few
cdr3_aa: CASSLREGTYEQYF
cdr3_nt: TGTGCCAGCAGCTTGCGTGAGGGGACGTACGAGCAGTACTTC

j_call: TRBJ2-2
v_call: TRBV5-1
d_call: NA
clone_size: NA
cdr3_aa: CASSPVGILTGELFF
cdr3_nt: TGCGCCAGCAGCCCCGTCGGGATCCTCACCGGGGAGCTGTTTTTT

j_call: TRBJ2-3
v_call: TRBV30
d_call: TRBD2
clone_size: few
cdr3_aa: CAWSWRGGDTQYF
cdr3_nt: TGTGCCTGGAGTTGGCGGGGGGGAGATACGCAGTATTTT

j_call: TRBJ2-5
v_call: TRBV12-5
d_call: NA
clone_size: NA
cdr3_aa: CASGLVNRGRYQETQYF
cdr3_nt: TGTGCTAGTGGTTTGGTAAATCGGGGGCGGTACCAAGAGACCCAGTACTTC

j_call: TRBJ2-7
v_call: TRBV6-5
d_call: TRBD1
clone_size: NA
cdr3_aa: CASSTGQGFSPYF
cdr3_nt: TGTGCCAGCAGTACGGGACAGGGGTTTAGTCCGTACTTC

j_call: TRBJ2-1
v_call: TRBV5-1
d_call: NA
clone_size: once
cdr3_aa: CASSYGAYNEQFF
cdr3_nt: TGCGCCAGCAGCTACGGGGCATACAATGAGCAGTTCTTC

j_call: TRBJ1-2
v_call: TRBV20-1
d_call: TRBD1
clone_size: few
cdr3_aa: CSARRGTEGGYTF
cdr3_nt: TGCAGTGCTAGAAGAGGGACAGAGGGTGGCTACACCTTC

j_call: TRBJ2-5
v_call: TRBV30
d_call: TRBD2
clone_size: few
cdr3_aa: CAWSIRLAQETQYF
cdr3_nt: TGTGCCTGGAGTATCCGACTAGCTCAAGAGACCCAGTACTTC

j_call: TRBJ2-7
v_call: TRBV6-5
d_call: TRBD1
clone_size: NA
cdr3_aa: CASSAWTGTYEQYF
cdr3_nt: TGTGCCAGCAGTGCCTGGACAGGAACCTACGAGCAGTACTTC

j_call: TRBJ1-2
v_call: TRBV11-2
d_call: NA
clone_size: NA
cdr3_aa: CASSPSDGGYGYTF
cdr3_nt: TGTGCCAGCAGCCCCTCAGACGGTGGCTATGGCTACACCTTC

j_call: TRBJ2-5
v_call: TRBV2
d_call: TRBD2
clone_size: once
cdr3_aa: CASTAGVVKETQYF
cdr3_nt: TGTGCCAGCACTGCGGGAGTGGTTAAAGAGACCCAGTACTTC

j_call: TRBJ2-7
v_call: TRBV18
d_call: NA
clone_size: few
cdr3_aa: CASSPPGGPSYEQYF
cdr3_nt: TGTGCCAGCTCACCACCGGGGGGGCCCAGTTACGAGCAGTACTTC

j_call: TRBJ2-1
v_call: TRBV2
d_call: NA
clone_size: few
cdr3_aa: CASTKDRSIYNEQFF
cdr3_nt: TGTGCCAGCACCAAAGACAGGAGCATCTACAATGAGCAGTTCTTC

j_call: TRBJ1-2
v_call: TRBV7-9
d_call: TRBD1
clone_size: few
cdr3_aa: CASSFLDRGEDYGYTF
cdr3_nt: TGTGCCAGCAGCTTTCTCGACAGGGGCGAAGACTATGGCTACACCTTC

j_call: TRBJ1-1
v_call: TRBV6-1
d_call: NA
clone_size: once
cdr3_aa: CASSARSEAFF
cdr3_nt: TGTGCCAGCAGTGCCAGAAGTGAAGCTTTCTTT

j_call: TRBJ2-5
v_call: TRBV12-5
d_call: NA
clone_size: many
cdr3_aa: CASGLGGETQYF
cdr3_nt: TGTGCTAGTGGTTTGGGGGGTGAGACCCAGTACTTC

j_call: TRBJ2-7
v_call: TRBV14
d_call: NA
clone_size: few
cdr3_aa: CAGRPDSGYEQYF
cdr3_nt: TGTGCCGGCAGACCCGACAGCGGCTACGAGCAGTACTTC

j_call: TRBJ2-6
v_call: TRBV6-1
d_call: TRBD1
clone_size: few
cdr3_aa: CASSRRTGRDLSGANVLTF
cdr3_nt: TGTGCCAGCAGTAGAAGGACAGGCAGGGATCTGTCTGGGGCCAACGTCCTGACTTTC

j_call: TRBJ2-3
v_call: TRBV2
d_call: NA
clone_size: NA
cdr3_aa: CASGGAGRSTDTQYF
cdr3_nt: TGTGCCAGCGGAGGGGCAGGGAGGTCCACAGATACGCAGTATTTT

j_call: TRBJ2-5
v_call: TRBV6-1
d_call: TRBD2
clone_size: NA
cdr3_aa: CASSQGGTSGGAFETQYF
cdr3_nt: TGTGCCAGCAGCCAGGGGGGGACTAGCGGGGGGGCTTTTGAGACCCAGTACTTC

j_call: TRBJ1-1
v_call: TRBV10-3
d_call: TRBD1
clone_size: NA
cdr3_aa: CASPDRETEAFF
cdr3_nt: TGTGCCTCCCCGGACAGGGAAACTGAAGCTTTCTTT

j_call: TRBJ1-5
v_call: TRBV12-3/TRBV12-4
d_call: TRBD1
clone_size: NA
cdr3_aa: CASSLAGQGSQPQHF
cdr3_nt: TGTGCCAGCAGTTTAGCTGGACAGGGGAGTCAGCCCCAGCATTTT

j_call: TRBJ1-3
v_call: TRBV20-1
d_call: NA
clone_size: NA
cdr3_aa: CSAHRDGGNTIYF
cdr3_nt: TGCAGTGCTCACCGGGACGGTGGAAACACCATATATTTT

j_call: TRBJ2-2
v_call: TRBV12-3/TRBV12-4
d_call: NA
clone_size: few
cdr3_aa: CASTPGNTGELFF
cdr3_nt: TGTGCCAGCACCCCAGGGAACACCGGGGAGCTGTTTTTT

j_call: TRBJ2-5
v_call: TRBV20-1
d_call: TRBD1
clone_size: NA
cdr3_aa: CSAEDRERETQYF
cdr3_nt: TGCAGTGCTGAAGACAGGGAGCGGGAGACCCAGTACTTC

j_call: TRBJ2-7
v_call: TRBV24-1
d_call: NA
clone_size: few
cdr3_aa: CATSSLRSSYEQYF
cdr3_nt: TGTGCCACCAGTTCCCTCAGGAGCTCCTACGAGCAGTACTTC

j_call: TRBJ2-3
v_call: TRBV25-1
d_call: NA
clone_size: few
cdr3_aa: CASGATDTDTQYF
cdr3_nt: TGTGCCAGCGGGGCGACGGACACAGATACGCAGTATTTT

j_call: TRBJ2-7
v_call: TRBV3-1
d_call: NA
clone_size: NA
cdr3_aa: CASSPVVSRHEQYF
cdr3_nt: TGTGCCAGCAGCCCGGTAGTTAGCCGACACGAGCAGTACTTC

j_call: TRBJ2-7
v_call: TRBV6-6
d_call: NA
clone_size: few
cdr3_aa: CASSYPQGYEQYF
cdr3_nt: TGTGCCAGCAGTTACCCCCAGGGCTACGAGCAGTACTTC

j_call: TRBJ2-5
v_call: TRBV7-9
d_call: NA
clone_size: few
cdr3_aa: CASSKFGGIPETQYF
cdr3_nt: TGTGCCAGCAGCAAGTTCGGGGGTATCCCAGAGACCCAGTACTTC

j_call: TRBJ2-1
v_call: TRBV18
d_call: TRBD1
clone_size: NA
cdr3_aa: CASSRTGDSYNEQFF
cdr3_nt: TGTGCCAGCTCACGGACAGGGGACTCCTACAATGAGCAGTTCTTC

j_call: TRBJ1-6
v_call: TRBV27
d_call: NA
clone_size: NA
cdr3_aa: CASSWDRHNSPLHF
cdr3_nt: TGTGCCAGCAGTTGGGACCGGCATAATTCACCCCTCCACTTT

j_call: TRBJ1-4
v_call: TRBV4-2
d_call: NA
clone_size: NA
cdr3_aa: CASSQNVLSGGAGEKLFF
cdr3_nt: TGTGCCAGCAGCCAAAACGTTCTTAGCGGGGGGGCGGGGGAAAAACTGTTTTTT

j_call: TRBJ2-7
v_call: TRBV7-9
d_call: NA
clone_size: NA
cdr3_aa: CASTLLASEEQYF
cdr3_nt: TGTGCCAGCACCCTCTTGGCGTCTGAGGAGCAGTACTTC

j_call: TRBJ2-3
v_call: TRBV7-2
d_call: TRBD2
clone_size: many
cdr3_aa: CASSSTSGGADTQYF
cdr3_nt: TGTGCCAGCAGCTCGACTAGCGGGGGGGCAGATACGCAGTATTTT

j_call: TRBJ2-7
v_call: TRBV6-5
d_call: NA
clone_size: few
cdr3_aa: CASSYSKASYEQYF
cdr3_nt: TGTGCCAGCAGTTACTCAAAGGCCTCCTACGAGCAGTACTTC

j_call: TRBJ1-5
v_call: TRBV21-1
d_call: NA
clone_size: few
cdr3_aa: CASSNRDRASNQPQRF
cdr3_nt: TGTGCCAGCAGCAATCGCGACAGGGCTAGCAATCAGCCCCAGCGTTTT

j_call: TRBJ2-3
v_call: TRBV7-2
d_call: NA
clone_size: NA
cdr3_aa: CASSRTPLGTDTQYF
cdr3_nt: TGTGCCAGCAGCCGTACGCCTTTAGGCACAGATACGCAGTATTTT

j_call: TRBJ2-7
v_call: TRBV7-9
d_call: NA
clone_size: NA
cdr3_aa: CASSLVRGRDEQYF
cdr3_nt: TGTGCCAGCAGCTTAGTGCGAGGGCGCGACGAGCAGTACTTC